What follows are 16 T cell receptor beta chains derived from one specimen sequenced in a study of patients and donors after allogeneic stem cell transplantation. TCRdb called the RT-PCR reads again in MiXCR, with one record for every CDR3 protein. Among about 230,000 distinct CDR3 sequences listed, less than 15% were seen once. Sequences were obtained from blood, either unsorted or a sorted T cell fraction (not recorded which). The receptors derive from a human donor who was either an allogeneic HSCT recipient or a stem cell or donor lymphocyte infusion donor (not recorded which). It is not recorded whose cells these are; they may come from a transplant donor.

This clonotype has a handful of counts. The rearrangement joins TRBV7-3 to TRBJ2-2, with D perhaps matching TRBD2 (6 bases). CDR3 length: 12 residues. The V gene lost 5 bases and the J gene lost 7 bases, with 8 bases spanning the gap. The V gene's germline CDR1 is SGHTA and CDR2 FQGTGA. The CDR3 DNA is TGTGCCAGCAGCCAAGCGGGCGGGGAGCTGTTTTTT. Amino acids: CASSQAGGELFF. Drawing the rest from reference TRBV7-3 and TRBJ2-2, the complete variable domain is GAGVSQTPSNKVTEKGKYVELRCDPISGHTALYWYRQSLGQGPEFLIYFQGTGAADDSGLPNDRFFAVRPEGSVSTLKIQRTERGDSAVYLCASSQAGGELFFGEGSRLTVL.

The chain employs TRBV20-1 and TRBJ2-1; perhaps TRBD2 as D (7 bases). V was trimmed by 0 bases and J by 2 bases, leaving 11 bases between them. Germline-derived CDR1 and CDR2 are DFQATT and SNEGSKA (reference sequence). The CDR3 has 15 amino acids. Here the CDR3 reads CSARDRGTTYNEQFF. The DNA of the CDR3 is TGCAGTGCTAGAGATAGGGGGACTACCTACAATGAGCAGTTCTTC.

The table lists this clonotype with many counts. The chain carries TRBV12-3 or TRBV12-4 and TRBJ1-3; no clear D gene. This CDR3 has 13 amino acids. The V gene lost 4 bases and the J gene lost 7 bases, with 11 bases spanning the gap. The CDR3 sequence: CASSSVNGNTIYF. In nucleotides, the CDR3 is TGTGCCAGCAGTTCGGTTAATGGGAACACCATATATTTT.

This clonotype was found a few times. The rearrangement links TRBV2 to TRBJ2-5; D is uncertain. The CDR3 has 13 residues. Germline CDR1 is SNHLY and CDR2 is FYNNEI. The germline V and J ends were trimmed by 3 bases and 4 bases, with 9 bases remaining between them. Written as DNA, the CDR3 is TGTGCCAGCAGTGAGTCATGGTTAGAGACCCAGTACTTC. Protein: CASSESWLETQYF.

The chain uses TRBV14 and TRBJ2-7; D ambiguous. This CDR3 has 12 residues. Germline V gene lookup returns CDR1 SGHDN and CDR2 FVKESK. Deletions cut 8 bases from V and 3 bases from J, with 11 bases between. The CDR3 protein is CASGVSNYEQYF. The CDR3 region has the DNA TGTGCCAGCGGGGTCTCTAACTACGAGCAGTACTTC. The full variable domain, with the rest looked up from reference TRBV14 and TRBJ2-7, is EAGVTQFPSHSVIEKGQTVTLRCDPISGHDNLYWYRRVMGKEIKFLLHFVKESKQDESGMPNNRFLAERTGGTYSTLKVQPAELEDSGVYFCASGVSNYEQYFGPGTRLTVT.

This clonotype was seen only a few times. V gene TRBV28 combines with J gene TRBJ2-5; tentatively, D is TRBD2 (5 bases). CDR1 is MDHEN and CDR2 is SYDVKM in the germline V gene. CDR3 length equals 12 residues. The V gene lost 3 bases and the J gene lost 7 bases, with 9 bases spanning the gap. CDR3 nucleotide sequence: TGTGCCAGCAGTTTGGGGAGTGGGACCCAGTACTTC. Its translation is CASSLGSGTQYF.

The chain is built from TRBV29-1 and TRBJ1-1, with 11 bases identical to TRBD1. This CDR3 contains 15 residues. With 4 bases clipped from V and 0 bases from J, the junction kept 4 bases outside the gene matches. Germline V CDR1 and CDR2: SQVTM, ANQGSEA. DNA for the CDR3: TGCAGCGTTGCGGACAGGGGGCGCTTGAACACTGAAGCTTTCTTT. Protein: CSVADRGRLNTEAFF.

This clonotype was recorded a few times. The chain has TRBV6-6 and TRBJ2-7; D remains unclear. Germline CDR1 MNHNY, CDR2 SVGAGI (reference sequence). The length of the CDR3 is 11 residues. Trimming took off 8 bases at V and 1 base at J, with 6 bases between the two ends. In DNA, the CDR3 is TGTGCCAGCGGCGGATCCTACGAGCAGTACTTC. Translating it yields CASGGSYEQYF.

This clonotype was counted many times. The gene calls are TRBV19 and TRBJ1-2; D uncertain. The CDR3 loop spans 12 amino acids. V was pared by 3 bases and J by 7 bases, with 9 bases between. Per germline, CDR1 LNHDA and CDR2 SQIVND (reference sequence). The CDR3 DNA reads TGTGCCAGTAGTATGGTTTCCGGTGGCTACACCTTC. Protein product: CASSMVSGGYTF. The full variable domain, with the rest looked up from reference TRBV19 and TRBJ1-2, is DGGITQSPKYLFRKEGQNVTLSCEQNLNHDAMYWYRQDPGQGLRLIYYSQIVNDFQKGDIAEGYSVSREKKESFPLTVTSAQKNPTAFYLCASSMVSGGYTFGSGTRLTVV.

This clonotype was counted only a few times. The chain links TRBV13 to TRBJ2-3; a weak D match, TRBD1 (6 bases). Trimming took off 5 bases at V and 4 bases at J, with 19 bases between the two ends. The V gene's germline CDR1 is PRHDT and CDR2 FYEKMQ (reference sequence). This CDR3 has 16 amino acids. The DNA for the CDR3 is TGTGCCAGCAGCGGAGCAACAGGGTTTTGGGCAGATACGCAGTATTTT. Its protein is CASSGATGFWADTQYF.

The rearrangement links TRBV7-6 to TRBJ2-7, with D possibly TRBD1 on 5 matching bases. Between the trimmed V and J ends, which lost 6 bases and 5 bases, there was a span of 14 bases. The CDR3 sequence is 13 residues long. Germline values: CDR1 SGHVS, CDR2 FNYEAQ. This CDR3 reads CASSIGRVNEQYF. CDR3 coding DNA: TGTGCCAGCAGTATCGGCAGGGTCAACGAGCAGTACTTC.

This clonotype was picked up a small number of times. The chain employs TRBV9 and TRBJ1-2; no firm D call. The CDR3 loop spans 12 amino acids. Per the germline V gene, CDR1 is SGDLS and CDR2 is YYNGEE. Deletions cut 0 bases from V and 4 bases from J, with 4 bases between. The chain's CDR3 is CASSVVGYGYTF. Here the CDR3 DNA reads TGTGCCAGCAGCGTAGTTGGCTATGGCTACACCTTC.

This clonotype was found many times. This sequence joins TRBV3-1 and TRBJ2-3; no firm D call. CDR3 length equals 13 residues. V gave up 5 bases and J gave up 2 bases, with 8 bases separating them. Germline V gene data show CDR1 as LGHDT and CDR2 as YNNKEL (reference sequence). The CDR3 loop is CASSDDVTDTQYF. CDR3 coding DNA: TGTGCCAGCAGCGACGATGTCACAGATACGCAGTATTTT.

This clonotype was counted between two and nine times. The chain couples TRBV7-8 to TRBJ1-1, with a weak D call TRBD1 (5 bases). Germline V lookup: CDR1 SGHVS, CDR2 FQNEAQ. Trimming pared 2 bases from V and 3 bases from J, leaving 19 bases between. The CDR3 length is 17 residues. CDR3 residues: CASSLYSGGRADTEAFF. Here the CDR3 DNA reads TGTGCCAGCAGCTTATATTCCGGCGGCAGGGCGGACACTGAAGCTTTCTTT.

The CDR3 spells CASSLDMGKGYTF. Here the CDR3 DNA reads TGCGCCAGCAGCTTGGATATGGGGAAAGGCTACACCTTC. The gene calls are TRBV5-1 and TRBJ1-2, with D uncertain. Trimming took 0 bases from V and 8 from J, leaving 11 bases between them. CDR1 is SGHRS and CDR2 is YFSETQ in the germline V gene. The length of the CDR3 is 13 residues.

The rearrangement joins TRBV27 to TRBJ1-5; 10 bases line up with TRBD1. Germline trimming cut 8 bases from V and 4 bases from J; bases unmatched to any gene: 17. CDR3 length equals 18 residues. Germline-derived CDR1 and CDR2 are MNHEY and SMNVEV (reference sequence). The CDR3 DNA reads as TGTGCCAGCGCGCCCCGGACAGGGGGAGTATATAGTAATCAGCCCCAGCATTTT. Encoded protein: CASAPRTGGVYSNQPQHF.